This T cell receptor (beta chain) emerged from a study of blood T cell repertoires in COVID-19. V dropped 3 bases and J dropped 6; count of bases not matched to a gene: 8. Looked up from germline, CDR1 is SGHNT and CDR2 is YYREEE (reference sequence). The CDR3 is 15 amino acids. This table comes from immunoSEQ multiplex PCR, and its TCRdb copy is limited to in-frame clones, with some not included. Here the sample spans some 200,000 clones, about 85% being singletons. The clonotype originates from a man over 45 who had recovered from COVID-19. The chain has TRBV5-4 and TRBJ2-1; TRBD2 agrees at 8 bases. Sequencing was done on a sample of peripheral blood. CDR3 nucleotide sequence: TGTGCCAGCAGCTCCTTAGCCGGGAGGGTCAATGAGCAGTTCTTC. It yields the protein CASSSLAGRVNEQFF.